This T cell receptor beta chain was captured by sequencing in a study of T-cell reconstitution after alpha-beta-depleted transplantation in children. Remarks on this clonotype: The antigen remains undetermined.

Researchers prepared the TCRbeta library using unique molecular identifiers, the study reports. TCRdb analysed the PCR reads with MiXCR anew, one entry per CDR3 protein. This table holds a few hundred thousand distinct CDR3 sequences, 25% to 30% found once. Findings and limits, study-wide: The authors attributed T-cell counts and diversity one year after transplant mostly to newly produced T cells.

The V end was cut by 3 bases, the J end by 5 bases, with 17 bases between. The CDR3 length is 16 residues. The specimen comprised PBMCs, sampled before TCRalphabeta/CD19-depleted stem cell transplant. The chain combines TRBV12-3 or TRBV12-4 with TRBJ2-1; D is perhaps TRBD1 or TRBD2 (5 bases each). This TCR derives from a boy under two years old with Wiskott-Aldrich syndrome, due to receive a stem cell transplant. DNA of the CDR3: TGTGCCAGCAGTTTCCACGGGGCTAGCAGAAACAATGAGCAGTTCTTC. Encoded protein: CASSFHGASRNNEQFF.